The 13 T cell receptor beta chains given below trace back to one sample, sequenced in a study of blood T cell repertoires in COVID-19. The repertoire was sequenced with immunoSEQ multiplex PCR; TCRdb's copy has only in-frame clones and lacks some. The top ten clones hold just over 9.5% of a sample with approximately 330,000 clones, about 87% of them seen once. Sequencing input: peripheral blood. These receptors originate from a man younger than 40 with COVID-19, enrolled during active disease.

The chain uses TRBV3-1 (or the pseudogene TRBV3-2) and TRBJ1-2; no clear D. This CDR3 has 16 residues. The V end was cut by 0 bases, the J end by 4 bases, with 15 bases between. The germline CDR1 and CDR2 sequences are LGHDT and YNNKEL (reference sequence). The CDR3 spells CASSQDPEGSVYGYTF. The CDR3 coding sequence is TGTGCCAGCAGCCAAGATCCGGAGGGTTCGGTCTATGGCTACACCTTC.

The chain couples TRBV5-4 to TRBJ2-3, with D tentatively TRBD2 (5 bases). Trimming pared 4 bases from V and 0 bases from J, leaving 15 bases between. The germline gives CDR1 SGHNT, CDR2 YYREEE (reference sequence). The CDR3 has 16 residues. CDR3 residues: CASSVMRAPSTDTQYF. The CDR3 DNA follows: TGTGCCAGCAGCGTAATGCGGGCACCTAGCACAGATACGCAGTATTTT. The full variable domain, completed using reference TRBV5-4 and TRBJ2-3, is ETGVTQSPTHLIKTRGQQVTLRCSSQSGHNTVSWYQQALGQGPQFIFQYYREEENGRGNFPPRFSGLQFPNYSSELNVNALELDDSALYLCASSVMRAPSTDTQYFGPGTRLTVL.

The chain combines TRBV4-3 with TRBJ2-1, with 11 bases fitting TRBD2. From germline, CDR1 is LGHNA and CDR2 YSLEER. The CDR3 is 16 residues long. V dropped 4 bases and J dropped 2; count of bases not matched to a gene: 4. The DNA of the CDR3 is TGCGCCAGCAGCCGATTACTAGCGGGAGCCTACAATGAGCAGTTCTTC. Translation gives CASSRLLAGAYNEQFF.

The chain employs TRBV5-4 and TRBJ2-1; no clear D gene. Trimming removed 2 bases from V and 10 bases from J, with 10 bases in between. CDR1 and CDR2 from the germline V gene are SGHNT and YYREEE (reference sequence). This CDR3 has 12 residues. CDR3 region: CASSFHPREQFF. The CDR3 bases are TGTGCCAGCAGCTTCCATCCCAGGGAGCAGTTCTTC. Based on the CDR3 plus reference TRBV5-4 and TRBJ2-1, the full variable domain is ETGVTQSPTHLIKTRGQQVTLRCSSQSGHNTVSWYQQALGQGPQFIFQYYREEENGRGNFPPRFSGLQFPNYSSELNVNALELDDSALYLCASSFHPREQFFGPGTRLTVL.

The chain links TRBV3-1 (or the pseudogene TRBV3-2) to TRBJ2-7; 7 nucleotides line up with TRBD1. CDR1 and CDR2 from the germline V gene are LGHDT and YNNKEL (reference sequence). The CDR3 covers 16 residues. V shed 0 bases and J 6 bases; nucleotides not matched to a gene: 11. The CDR3 spells CASSQEQGILLGEQYF. In DNA form, the CDR3 reads TGTGCCAGCAGCCAAGAACAGGGGATCCTTCTTGGCGAGCAGTACTTC.

This clone is a singleton in its sample. The CDR3 coding sequence is TGTGCCAGCTCACCAGTGAATCAGCAAGAGACCCAGTACTTC. Amino acids: CASSPVNQQETQYF. The chain carries TRBV18 and TRBJ2-5; D call uncertain. V lost 2 bases, J lost 2 bases, and 9 bases lay in between. The CDR3 runs 14 residues. Germline assignment: CDR1 KGHSH and CDR2 LQKENI.

This chain uses TRBV7-2 with TRBJ2-7; maybe TRBD2 (5 bases). V lost 5 bases and J lost 0, with 23 bases in between. CDR1 and CDR2 (germline): SGHTA, FQGNSA. CDR3 length: 18 amino acids. The CDR3 DNA sequence: TGTGCCAGCAGCCTCCTTTGGAGCGGCCCGGGTGGCTCCTACGAGCAGTACTTC. This sequence encodes CASSLLWSGPGGSYEQYF.

V gene TRBV28 combines with J gene TRBJ2-4; 10 bases match TRBD1. From germline, CDR1 is MDHEN and CDR2 SYDVKM. This CDR3 region has 14 residues. V shed 6 bases and J 9 bases; nucleotides not matched to a gene: 8. The CDR3 nucleotides are TGTGCCAGCAGCCCGGGACAGGGGATGTTCATTCAGTACTTC. Translation: CASSPGQGMFIQYF.

The chain carries TRBV3-1 (or the pseudogene TRBV3-2) and TRBJ2-1; 10 positions agree with TRBD2. The CDR3 is 15 residues long. J gave up 8 bases and V 1 base, and 5 bases lay outside the gene matches. Germline V CDR1 and CDR2: LGHDT, YNNKEL (reference sequence). The CDR3 region is CASSQGGTSADEQFF. The CDR3, as DNA: TGTGCCAGCAGCCAAGGAGGGACTAGCGCCGATGAGCAGTTCTTC.

The chain uses TRBV4-3 and TRBJ1-2; perhaps TRBD1 as D (5 bases). CDR3 length: 17 residues. V was shortened by 4 bases and J by 0 bases, with 18 bases between the two germline ends. In germline, CDR1 is LGHNA, CDR2 YSLEER. The CDR3 spells CASSLEPPGLTNYGYTF. In DNA form, the CDR3 reads TGCGCCAGCAGCCTCGAACCCCCAGGGCTAACTAACTATGGCTACACCTTC.

The V gene is TRBV10-3, the J gene TRBJ2-7, with D possibly matching TRBD1 (6 bases). V lost 10 bases and J 2 bases, leaving 18 bases between the germline ends. From germline, CDR1 is ENHRY and CDR2 SYGVKD. The CDR3 extends over 14 amino acids. CDR3 residues: CATDEQGQTYEQYF. DNA of the CDR3: TGTGCCACTGATGAACAGGGTCAAACCTACGAGCAGTACTTC.

The chain carries TRBV27 and TRBJ2-4; 8 bases align to TRBD1. Germline V gene lookup returns CDR1 MNHEY and CDR2 SMNVEV (reference sequence). J was trimmed by 6 bases and V by 11 bases; bases with no gene match: 6. The length of the CDR3 is 12 residues. CDR3 coding DNA: TGTGCCGAATCAGGGGGCATAAACATTCAGTACTTC. Encoded protein: CAESGGINIQYF.

The chain recombines TRBV20-1 with TRBJ1-2; D possibly corresponds to TRBD1 (6 bases). Trimming stripped 4 bases from V and 7 bases from J, with 10 bases between. Germline-derived CDR1 and CDR2 are DFQATT and SNEGSKA (reference sequence). The CDR3 totals 11 residues. CDR3 sequence (DNA): TGCAGTGCTACACAGGGTGGTGGCTACACCTTC. Its translation is CSATQGGGYTF.